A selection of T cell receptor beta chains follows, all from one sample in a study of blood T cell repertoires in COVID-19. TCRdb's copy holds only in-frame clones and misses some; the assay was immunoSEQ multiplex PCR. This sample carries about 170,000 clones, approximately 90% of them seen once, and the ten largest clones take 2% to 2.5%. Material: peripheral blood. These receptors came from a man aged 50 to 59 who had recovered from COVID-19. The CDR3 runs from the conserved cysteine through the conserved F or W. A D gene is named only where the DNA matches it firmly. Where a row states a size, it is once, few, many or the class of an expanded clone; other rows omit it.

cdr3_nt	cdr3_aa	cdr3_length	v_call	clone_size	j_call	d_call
TGTGCCAGCAGCTTGGCCCAGACAGAAAACACCGGGGAGCTGTTTTTT	CASSLAQTENTGELFF	16	TRBV5-6	NA	TRBJ2-2	NA
TGCGCCAGCAGCCCTGTTAGTCAGGGCTCCTACGAGCAGTACTTC	CASSPVSQGSYEQYF	15	TRBV5-1	NA	TRBJ2-7	NA
TGTGCCAGCAGCCCCATACTAGCGGGAGGGCTTTACAATGAGCAGTTCTTC	CASSPILAGGLYNEQFF	17	TRBV7-2	NA	TRBJ2-1	TRBD2
TGTGCCAGCAGCCTTCGACTAGTGCCCCCTGACAATGAGCAGTTCTTC	CASSLRLVPPDNEQFF	16	TRBV9	NA	TRBJ2-1	NA
TGTGCCAGCAGTGAAGCGCAGACAGGGACCTACAATGAGCAGTTCTTC	CASSEAQTGTYNEQFF	16	TRBV6-1	NA	TRBJ2-1	TRBD1
TGTGCCAGCAGCCTTTTGGGACAGGGGAACACCGGGGAGCTGTTTTTT	CASSLLGQGNTGELFF	16	TRBV13	few	TRBJ2-2	TRBD1
TGCGCCAGCAGCTTTGGAGCGGGGCGGGAGACCCAGTACTTC	CASSFGAGRETQYF	14	TRBV5-1	NA	TRBJ2-5	TRBD2
TGTGCCACCAGTGACACGGGACAGGTTGGGGCTTTCTTT	CATSDTGQVGAFF	13	TRBV24-1	NA	TRBJ1-1	TRBD1
TGCGCCACCCAAGGGGGCGCGAACACCGGGGAGCTGTTTTTT	CATQGGANTGELFF	14	TRBV5-1	NA	TRBJ2-2	TRBD1
TGTGCCTGGAGTGCTCGGGGGACTCCCGTCTATGGCTACACCTTC	CAWSARGTPVYGYTF	15	TRBV30	NA	TRBJ1-2	NA
TGTGCCAGCAGCCCCAGGTCGGGGGGGTCCTACGAGCAGTACTTC	CASSPRSGGSYEQYF	15	TRBV9	once	TRBJ2-7	TRBD2
TGTGCCACAAAGGGGAGGAGATACACCGGGGAGCTGTTTTTT	CATKGRRYTGELFF	14	TRBV6-5	many	TRBJ2-2	NA
TGTGCCTGGAGTACTACAAGTCCTGGCTACACCTTC	CAWSTTSPGYTF	12	TRBV30	once	TRBJ1-2	NA
TGTGCCAGCTCACCAACATCGCGGGACGTACAAGAGACCCAGTACTTC	CASSPTSRDVQETQYF	16	TRBV18	NA	TRBJ2-5	NA
TGTGCCAGCAGTGAATCCTTTTCGTATGGCTACACCTTC	CASSESFSYGYTF	13	TRBV6-1	NA	TRBJ1-2	NA
TGTGCCAGCAGCTTACCGGGACTTGAAGCTTTCTTT	CASSLPGLEAFF	12	TRBV5-4	NA	TRBJ1-1	NA
TGCGCCAGCCACAATCGTCAGGAAAAACTGTTTTTT	CASHNRQEKLFF	12	TRBV23-1	NA	TRBJ1-4	NA
TGTGCCAGTAGCCGGACAGGGCAGGCCTATAATTCACCCCTCCACTTT	CASSRTGQAYNSPLHF	16	TRBV19	NA	TRBJ1-6	TRBD1
TGTGCCAGCAGCTTTTTTCTAGCAGATACGCAGTATTTT	CASSFFLADTQYF	13	TRBV7-2	NA	TRBJ2-3	NA
TGTGCCAGTAGCCTTGCACAGGGTATCTACGAGCAGTACTTC	CASSLAQGIYEQYF	14	TRBV19	NA	TRBJ2-7	NA
TGTGCCAGTAGGGGACTAGCGGGGGGGATGGATACGCAGTATTTT	CASRGLAGGMDTQYF	15	TRBV19	NA	TRBJ2-3	TRBD2
TGTGCCAGCAGCTTTGGACGACGGACAGGGCGTTCCAATGAGCAGTTCTTC	CASSFGRRTGRSNEQFF	17	TRBV5-6	NA	TRBJ2-1	TRBD1
TGTGCCAGCAGCGACCGGCACTTCGAACGGGGTGAGCAGTTCTTC	CASSDRHFERGEQFF	15	TRBV9	NA	TRBJ2-1	NA
TGTGCCAGTAGTATCGGGTCCGCGGCGGGAAACACCATATATTTT	CASSIGSAAGNTIYF	15	TRBV19	NA	TRBJ1-3	NA
TGCGCCAGCAGCTACGGGACAGATAATTCACCCCTCCACTTT	CASSYGTDNSPLHF	14	TRBV5-1	NA	TRBJ1-6	TRBD1
TGTGCCAGTAGTTCCCTAGCGGGGAGCTCCTACAATGAGCAGTTCTTC	CASSSLAGSSYNEQFF	16	TRBV19	few	TRBJ2-1	TRBD2
TGTGCCAGCAGTTACACGATACAGGGGGAGACTGAAGCTTTCTTT	CASSYTIQGETEAFF	15	TRBV6-2/TRBV6-3	NA	TRBJ1-1	TRBD1
TGTGCCAGTAGTATCCCTAGGCAGGGGATGGGTCAGCCCCAGCATTTT	CASSIPRQGMGQPQHF	16	TRBV19	NA	TRBJ1-5	NA
TGTGCCAGCAGCCCCCCCCGACACCTCTCTGGGGCCAACGTCCTGACTTTC	CASSPPRHLSGANVLTF	17	TRBV11-2	once	TRBJ2-6	NA
TGTGCCAGCAGACCCGACAGACGCACTGAAGCTTTCTTT	CASRPDRRTEAFF	13	TRBV6-1	NA	TRBJ1-1	NA
TGTGCCAGCAGCTGGGGGCCGGGACTAGCGCCCGAGCAGTACTTC	CASSWGPGLAPEQYF	15	TRBV5-6	NA	TRBJ2-7	TRBD2
TGTGCCAGCAGTTCTAGCGGGGGGCCGCCCTACGAGCAGTACTTC	CASSSSGGPPYEQYF	15	TRBV6-6	NA	TRBJ2-7	TRBD2
TGTGCCAGCAGCCAAGTTTTTCGACTCAATCAGCCCCAGCATTTT	CASSQVFRLNQPQHF	15	TRBV3-1/TRBV3-2	once	TRBJ1-5	NA
TGTGCCAGCAGACTGAGCGGCGGGGTCGAGCAGTACTTC	CASRLSGGVEQYF	13	TRBV7-9	NA	TRBJ2-7	NA
TGCAGCGTCTCGAGCGGGAACTACGAGCAGTACTTC	CSVSSGNYEQYF	12	TRBV29-1	NA	TRBJ2-7	TRBD2
TGTGCCAGCAGCGGCGGGACTAGCGGATCCTACGAGCAGTACTTC	CASSGGTSGSYEQYF	15	TRBV9	once	TRBJ2-7	TRBD2
TGCGCCAGCAGCCAAGCTAGGGGGCTGGACACTGAAGCTTTCTTT	CASSQARGLDTEAFF	15	TRBV4-1	NA	TRBJ1-1	TRBD1
TGTGCCAGCAGGGTTTCGGGAGGTTTCCAAGAGACCCAGTACTTC	CASRVSGGFQETQYF	15	TRBV7-2	NA	TRBJ2-5	TRBD2
TGCGCCAGCAGCGCGGGACTAGCGGGAGGCAGAGATGAGCAGTTCTTC	CASSAGLAGGRDEQFF	16	TRBV5-1	NA	TRBJ2-1	TRBD2
TGTGCCACCAGTGTCCCGAGGGACAGGGAAGCTGAGAACACTGAAGCTTTCTTT	CATSVPRDREAENTEAFF	18	TRBV24-1	few	TRBJ1-1	TRBD1
TGTGCCAGCAGTCTGTCTTGGCAGGGGAGAGACGAGCAGTACTTC	CASSLSWQGRDEQYF	15	TRBV27	NA	TRBJ2-7	NA